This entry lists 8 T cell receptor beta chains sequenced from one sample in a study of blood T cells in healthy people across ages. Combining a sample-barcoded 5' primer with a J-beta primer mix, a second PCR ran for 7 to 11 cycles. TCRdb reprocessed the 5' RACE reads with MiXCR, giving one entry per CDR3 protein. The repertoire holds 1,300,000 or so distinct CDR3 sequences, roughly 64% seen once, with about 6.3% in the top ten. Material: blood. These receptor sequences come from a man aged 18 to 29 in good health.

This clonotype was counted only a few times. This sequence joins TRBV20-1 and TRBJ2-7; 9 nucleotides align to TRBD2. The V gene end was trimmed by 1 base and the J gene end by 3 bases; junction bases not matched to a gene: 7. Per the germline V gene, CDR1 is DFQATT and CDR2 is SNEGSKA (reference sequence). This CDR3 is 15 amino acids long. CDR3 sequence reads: CSARVGLASDYEQYF. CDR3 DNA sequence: TGCAGTGCTAGAGTTGGACTAGCGTCCGACTACGAGCAGTACTTC.

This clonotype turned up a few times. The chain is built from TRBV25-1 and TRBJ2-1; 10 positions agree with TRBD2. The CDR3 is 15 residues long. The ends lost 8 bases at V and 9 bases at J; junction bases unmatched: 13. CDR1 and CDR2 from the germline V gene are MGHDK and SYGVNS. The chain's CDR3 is CASLPSGRAGVEQFF. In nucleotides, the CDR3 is TGTGCCAGCCTCCCGAGCGGGAGGGCCGGGGTTGAGCAGTTCTTC. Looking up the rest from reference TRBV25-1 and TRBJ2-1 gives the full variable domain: EADIYQTPRYLVIGTGKKITLECSQTMGHDKMYWYQQDPGMELHLIHYSYGVNSTEKGDLSSESTVSRIRTEHFPLTLESARPSHTSQYLCASLPSGRAGVEQFFGPGTRLTVL.

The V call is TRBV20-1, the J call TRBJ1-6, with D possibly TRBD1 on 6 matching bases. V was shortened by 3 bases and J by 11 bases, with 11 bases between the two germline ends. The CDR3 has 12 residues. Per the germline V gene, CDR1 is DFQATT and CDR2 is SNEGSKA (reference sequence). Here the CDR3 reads CSARDSQAPLHF. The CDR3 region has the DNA TGCAGTGCTAGGGACAGCCAGGCACCCCTCCACTTT.

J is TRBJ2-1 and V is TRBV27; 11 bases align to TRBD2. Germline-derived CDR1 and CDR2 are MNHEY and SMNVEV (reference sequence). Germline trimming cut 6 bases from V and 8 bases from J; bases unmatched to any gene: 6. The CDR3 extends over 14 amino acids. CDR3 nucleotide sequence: TGTGCCAGCAGACTAGCGGGAGATGGTCATGAGCAGTTCTTC. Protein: CASRLAGDGHEQFF.

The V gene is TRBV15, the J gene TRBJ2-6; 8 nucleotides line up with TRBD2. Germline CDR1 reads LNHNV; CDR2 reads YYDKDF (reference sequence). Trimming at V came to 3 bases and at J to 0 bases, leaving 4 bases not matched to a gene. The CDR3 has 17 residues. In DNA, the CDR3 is TGTGCCACCAGCAGGTCAGCGGGAGCCTCTGGGGCCAACGTCCTGACTTTC. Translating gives CATSRSAGASGANVLTF.

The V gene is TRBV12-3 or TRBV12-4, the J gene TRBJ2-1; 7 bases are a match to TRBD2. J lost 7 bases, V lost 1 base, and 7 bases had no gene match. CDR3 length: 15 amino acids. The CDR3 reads CASSLGGGPSNEQFF. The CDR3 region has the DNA TGTGCCAGCAGTTTAGGGGGAGGGCCTTCAAATGAGCAGTTCTTC.

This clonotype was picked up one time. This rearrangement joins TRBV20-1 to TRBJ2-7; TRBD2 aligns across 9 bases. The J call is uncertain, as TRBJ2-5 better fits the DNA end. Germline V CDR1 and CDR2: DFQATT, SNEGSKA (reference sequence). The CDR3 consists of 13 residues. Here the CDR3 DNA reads TGCAGTGTTAAGACTAGCGGACCGGAGACCCAGTACTTC. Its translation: CSVKTSGPETQYF.

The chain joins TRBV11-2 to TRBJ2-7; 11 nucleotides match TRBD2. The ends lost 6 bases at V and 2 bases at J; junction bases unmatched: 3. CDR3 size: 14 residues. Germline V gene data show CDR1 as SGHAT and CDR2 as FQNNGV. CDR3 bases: TGTGCCAGCAGGACTAGCGGGAAAACCTACGAGCAGTACTTC. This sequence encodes CASRTSGKTYEQYF.